This T cell receptor (beta chain) is from a study of cytomegalovirus exposure and HLA in healthy donors. Notes on the study in general: Most TCR sequences were rare, but some public TCRs occurred in many donors. Rates of TCR association differed by HLA locus in a later analysis, with DRB1 highest and HLA-C lowest. Links to common viral pathogens appeared, in a later analysis, for several of the most significant clusters.

The primer mix had 60 Vbeta and 13 Jbeta primers. Assay used: immunoSEQ multiplex PCR; TCRdb lists only in-frame clones, some missing. The sample shows some 96,000 clones, around 76% of them seen only once. About this clone itself: What it binds is unknown.

V lost 4 bases and J lost 6; bases outside the gene matches: 5. This CDR3 is 13 amino acids long. Germline CDR1 SNHLY, CDR2 FYNNEI. The specimen sequenced was PBMCs. The V and J genes are TRBV2 and TRBJ2-7, with TRBD1 matching over 8 bases. The TCR comes from a woman aged 55-70 years in good health and CMV-seropositive. The CDR3 spells CASSAKQGGEQYF. CDR3 sequence (DNA): TGTGCCAGCAGTGCGAAACAGGGGGGCGAGCAGTACTTC. Combining the CDR3 with reference TRBV2 and TRBJ2-7 gives the whole variable domain EPEVTQTPSHQVTQMGQEVILRCVPISNHLYFYWYRQILGQKVEFLVSFYNNEISEKSEIFDDQFSVERPDGSNFTLKIRSTKLEDSAMYFCASSAKQGGEQYFGPGTRLTVT.